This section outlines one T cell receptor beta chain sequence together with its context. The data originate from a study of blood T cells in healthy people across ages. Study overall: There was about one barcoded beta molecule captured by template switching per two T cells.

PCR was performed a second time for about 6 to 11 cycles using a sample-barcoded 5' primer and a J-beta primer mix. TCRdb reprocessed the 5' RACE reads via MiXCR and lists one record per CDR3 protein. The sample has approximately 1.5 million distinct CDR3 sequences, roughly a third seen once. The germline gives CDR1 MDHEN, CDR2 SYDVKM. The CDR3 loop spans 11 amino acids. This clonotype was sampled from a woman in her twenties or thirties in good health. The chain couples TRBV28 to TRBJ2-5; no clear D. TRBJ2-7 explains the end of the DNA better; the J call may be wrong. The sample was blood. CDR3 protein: CASTVGHEQYF. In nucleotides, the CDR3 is TGTGCCAGCACCGTGGGTCACGAGCAGTACTTC.